The rows below give T cell receptor beta chains drawn from one sample of a study of T cells in localized non-small cell lung cancer. Libraries were prepared by immunoSEQ multiplex PCR; TCRdb keeps only in-frame clonotypes and omits some of them. The data contain 2,000 to 2,500 clones, about 23% of them singletons. The source material was lung tumor tissue, sampled before any cancer treatment. These receptors were collected from a female donor older than 55 with stage II lung adenocarcinoma. Each CDR3 is given with its conserved first and last residue. Each record gives: J gene, D gene, V gene, clone size, CDR3 protein, CDR3 DNA. The D gene is left open where the match is weak. Clone size, where shown, is once, few, many, or a class for clones that have expanded.

J gene: TRBJ2-1
D gene: -
V gene: TRBV15
clone size: -
CDR3 protein: CATSRAGKRTYNEQFF
CDR3 DNA: TGTGCCACCAGCAGGGCAGGGAAACGAACCTACAATGAGCAGTTCTTC

J gene: TRBJ1-2
D gene: TRBD1
V gene: TRBV9
clone size: medium-sized
CDR3 protein: CASSAGTGGGYGYTF
CDR3 DNA: TGTGCCAGCAGCGCAGGGACAGGCGGAGGCTATGGCTACACCTTC

J gene: TRBJ2-7
D gene: -
V gene: TRBV6-8
clone size: few
CDR3 protein: CASSSTPGQSEQYF
CDR3 DNA: TGTGCCAGCAGTTCCACCCCGGGGCAGAGCGAGCAGTACTTC

J gene: TRBJ1-1
D gene: -
V gene: TRBV29-1
clone size: -
CDR3 protein: CSVENGANTEAFF
CDR3 DNA: TGCAGCGTTGAAAATGGGGCGAACACTGAAGCTTTCTTT

J gene: TRBJ1-2
D gene: TRBD1
V gene: TRBV6-8
clone size: few
CDR3 protein: CASSSGQIRYGYTF
CDR3 DNA: TGTGCCAGCAGTTCGGGACAGATACGCTATGGCTACACCTTC

J gene: TRBJ1-2
D gene: -
V gene: TRBV19
clone size: once
CDR3 protein: CASRTRADGYTF
CDR3 DNA: TGTGCCAGTAGGACGAGGGCGGATGGCTACACCTTC

J gene: TRBJ2-6
D gene: -
V gene: TRBV29-1
clone size: -
CDR3 protein: CSATGTGANVLTF
CDR3 DNA: TGCAGCGCCACAGGGACTGGGGCCAACGTCCTGACTTTC

J gene: TRBJ1-1
D gene: -
V gene: TRBV11-3
clone size: -
CDR3 protein: CASSLGLTFTEAFF
CDR3 DNA: TGTGCCAGCAGCTTAGGGCTTACGTTCACTGAAGCTTTCTTT

J gene: TRBJ1-1
D gene: -
V gene: TRBV6-8
clone size: few
CDR3 protein: CASRVEEGNTEAFF
CDR3 DNA: TGTGCCAGCAGGGTCGAGGAGGGGAACACTGAAGCTTTCTTT

J gene: TRBJ2-3
D gene: TRBD2
V gene: TRBV9
clone size: medium-sized
CDR3 protein: CASSEAGFSTDTQYF
CDR3 DNA: TGTGCCAGCAGTGAAGCGGGGTTTAGCACAGATACGCAGTATTTT

J gene: TRBJ1-2
D gene: -
V gene: TRBV28
clone size: few
CDR3 protein: CASRETNYGYTF
CDR3 DNA: TGTGCCAGCAGAGAGACGAACTATGGCTACACCTTC

J gene: TRBJ2-7
D gene: TRBD1
V gene: TRBV5-1
clone size: -
CDR3 protein: CASSPANDRVPYEQYF
CDR3 DNA: TGCGCCAGCAGCCCAGCCAACGACAGGGTGCCCTACGAGCAGTACTTC

J gene: TRBJ2-6
D gene: TRBD1
V gene: TRBV6-8
clone size: -
CDR3 protein: CASREDRGFGANVLTF
CDR3 DNA: TGTGCCAGCCGGGAGGACAGGGGGTTTGGGGCCAACGTCCTGACTTTC

J gene: TRBJ2-5
D gene: -
V gene: TRBV18
clone size: large
CDR3 protein: CASSPNTGRETQYF
CDR3 DNA: TGTGCCAGCTCACCAAACACCGGTAGGGAGACCCAGTACTTC

J gene: TRBJ2-2
D gene: -
V gene: TRBV9
clone size: few
CDR3 protein: CASSVRDAQGTGELFF
CDR3 DNA: TGTGCCAGCAGCGTGCGGGACGCACAGGGGACCGGGGAGCTGTTTTTT

J gene: TRBJ2-3
D gene: TRBD2
V gene: TRBV10-2
clone size: -
CDR3 protein: CASSESQREGTDTQYF
CDR3 DNA: TGCGCCAGCAGTGAGTCGCAGCGGGAGGGCACAGATACGCAGTATTTT

J gene: TRBJ1-1
D gene: TRBD1
V gene: TRBV28
clone size: few
CDR3 protein: CASSWTGATEAFF
CDR3 DNA: TGTGCCAGCAGTTGGACAGGGGCCACTGAAGCTTTCTTT

J gene: TRBJ2-6
D gene: -
V gene: TRBV6-8
clone size: few
CDR3 protein: CASTYPWANVLTF
CDR3 DNA: TGTGCCAGCACCTACCCCTGGGCCAACGTCCTGACTTTC

J gene: TRBJ2-7
D gene: -
V gene: TRBV9
clone size: -
CDR3 protein: CASTDLSRASYEQYF
CDR3 DNA: TGTGCCAGCACCGACCTCAGCAGGGCCTCCTACGAGCAGTACTTC

J gene: TRBJ1-1
D gene: -
V gene: TRBV5-1
clone size: few
CDR3 protein: CASSSNILMNTEAFF
CDR3 DNA: TGCGCCAGCAGCAGCAACATTCTCATGAACACTGAAGCTTTCTTT

J gene: TRBJ2-2
D gene: TRBD2
V gene: TRBV12-5
clone size: -
CDR3 protein: CASGGYSGELFF
CDR3 DNA: TGTGCCAGCGGGGGTTATTCCGGGGAGCTGTTTTTT

J gene: TRBJ2-7
D gene: TRBD2
V gene: TRBV29-1
clone size: -
CDR3 protein: CSVEETSGSSYEQYF
CDR3 DNA: TGCAGCGTTGAGGAAACTAGCGGGAGCTCCTACGAGCAGTACTTC

J gene: TRBJ1-5
D gene: -
V gene: TRBV19
clone size: -
CDR3 protein: CASKSLGALNQPQHF
CDR3 DNA: TGTGCCAGTAAGTCTCTAGGGGCCCTCAATCAGCCCCAGCATTTT

J gene: TRBJ1-3
D gene: TRBD1
V gene: TRBV11-3
clone size: few
CDR3 protein: CASSFSGTGARNTIYF
CDR3 DNA: TGTGCCAGCAGCTTCTCCGGGACAGGGGCCCGAAACACCATATATTTT

J gene: TRBJ1-1
D gene: -
V gene: TRBV19
clone size: -
CDR3 protein: CASSNPGRNTEAFF
CDR3 DNA: TGTGCCAGTAGTAACCCAGGGAGGAACACTGAAGCTTTCTTT

J gene: TRBJ2-7
D gene: -
V gene: TRBV6-8
clone size: medium-sized
CDR3 protein: CASRGRNLPSGEQYF
CDR3 DNA: TGTGCCAGCAGAGGTCGCAACTTGCCCTCTGGCGAGCAGTACTTC

J gene: TRBJ2-1
D gene: -
V gene: TRBV28
clone size: -
CDR3 protein: CASSFGGAGYNEQFF
CDR3 DNA: TGTGCCAGCAGTTTTGGGGGGGCTGGCTACAATGAGCAGTTCTTC

J gene: TRBJ1-5
D gene: -
V gene: TRBV11-3
clone size: -
CDR3 protein: CASSLGGDGNQPQHF
CDR3 DNA: TGTGCCAGCAGCTTGGGAGGGGATGGCAATCAGCCCCAGCATTTT